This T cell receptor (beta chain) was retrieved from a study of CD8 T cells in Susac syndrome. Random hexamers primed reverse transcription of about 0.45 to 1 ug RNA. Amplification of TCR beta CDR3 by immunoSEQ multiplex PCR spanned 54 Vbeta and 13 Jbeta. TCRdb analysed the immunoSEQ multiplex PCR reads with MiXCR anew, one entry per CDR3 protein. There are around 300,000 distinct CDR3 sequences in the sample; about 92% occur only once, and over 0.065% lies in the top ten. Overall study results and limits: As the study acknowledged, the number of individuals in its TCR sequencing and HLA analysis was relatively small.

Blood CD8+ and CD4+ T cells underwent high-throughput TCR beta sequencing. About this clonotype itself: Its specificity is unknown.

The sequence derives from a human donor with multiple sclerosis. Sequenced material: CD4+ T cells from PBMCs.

CDR3 in amino acids: CSVARDGDYGYTF. In DNA form, the CDR3 reads TGCAGCGTGGCGAGGGACGGGGACTATGGCTACACCTTC. J is TRBJ1-2 and V is TRBV29-1; D may be TRBD1 (5 bases). Germline-derived CDR1 and CDR2 are SQVTM and ANQGSEA. The germline V and J ends were trimmed by 6 bases and 3 bases, with 14 bases remaining between them. The CDR3 length is 13 residues.